The text below deals with one TCR beta chain. The CDR3 has 17 residues. This entry comes from a study of blood T cell repertoires in COVID-19. Study overall: The origin of the acute and convalescent COVID-19 samples was the United States, Italy and Spain. From T cells, B-cell-depleted T cells, or PBMCs came the material, which was cDNA or gDNA.

As handled by the study authors: From reference gene primer amplification, estimates of nucleated cell counts were derived. Profiled with immunoSEQ multiplex PCR; TCRdb holds only in-frame clones, not every one. V and J calls and clone size are copied from that table; D and trimming were computed from the DNA. The sample lists 100,000 to 150,000 clones, roughly 90% occurring once. The chain joins TRBV21-1 to TRBJ1-5; the table's TRBD1 call for D was not verified on the DNA. TRBV21-1 has pseudogene status. The sequence came from a man aged 50 to 59 with acute or convalescent COVID-19. Sequenced sample: peripheral blood. CDR3 amino acids: CARHHIRTGQGNQPQHF. For the CDR3, the DNA is TGTGCCAGGCACCATATTCGGACAGGGCAAGGGAATCAGCCCCAGCATTTT.